The clone carrying this TCR beta chain was found a few times. Its antigen is unknown. Within the sample, other DNA sequences also encode this same CDR3. Naive CD4+ cells were CD45RA-selected; the remaining cells were memory. The data were taken from a study of shared clonotypes between healthy human individuals. TCRdb's table, derived via immunoSEQ multiplex PCR, lists solely in-frame clones and lacks some. The data contain about a million clones, 65% to 80% of them singletons. Germline CDR1 SNHLY, CDR2 FYNNEI. V was clipped by 6 bases and J by 4 bases, with 10 bases between them. The CDR3 runs 13 residues. Notes on the study in general: Incomplete sequencing of sorted subsets was indicated by rarefaction despite large depth. Compared with clonotypes that all four donors shared, non-shared clonotypes had lower generation probabilities.

The source is a young man in good health. The chain carries TRBV2 and TRBJ1-5, with D uncertain. The sequenced sample consisted of memory CD4+ T cells sorted from blood. Noted subset: CD45RA-negative fraction. The CDR3 reads CASSEHGNQPQHF. CDR3 nucleotide sequence: TGTGCCAGCAGCGAACACGGGAATCAGCCCCAGCATTTT.